This T cell receptor beta chain stems from a study of identifying expanded T cells in peripheral blood. Germline assignment: CDR1 MNHEY and CDR2 SMNVEV (reference sequence). With 4 bases clipped from V and 8 bases from J, the junction kept 5 bases outside the gene matches. The CDR3 runs 14 residues. Healthy donors had no documented immune events, such as infections, while sampled. Clones were read by immunoSEQ multiplex PCR, and TCRdb kept only the in-frame ones, dropping some. The table shows 65,000 to 95,000 clones, with about 83% occurring only once. The sample was blood. The sequence came from a person aged 18 to 70 in good health. The gene calls are TRBV27 and TRBJ2-4, with 10 bases that match TRBD1. CDR3 coding DNA: TGTGCCAGCAGTTGGACAGGGGGGCAACACATTCAGTACTTC. Encoded protein: CASSWTGGQHIQYF.